This T cell receptor beta chain comes out of a study of shared clonotypes between healthy human individuals. Overall study context: Each donor had three CD4 naive, three CD4 memory, two CD8 naive and one CD8 memory plate.

The germline V gene has CDR1 SGHKS and CDR2 YYEKEE (reference sequence). The CDR3 extends over 12 amino acids. With 4 bases removed from V and 2 bases from J, the gap between germline ends came to 5 bases. Of note for this clone: This sample includes further DNA sequences coding for the same CDR3.

Libraries were prepared by immunoSEQ multiplex PCR; TCRdb keeps only in-frame clonotypes and omits some of them. The sample yields about 2.3 million clones, roughly 90% seen once. The J gene is TRBJ2-3, the V gene TRBV5-5; D unclear. The sample consisted of naive CD4+ T cells from PBMCs. Subset noted: CD45RA+ positively selected. This sequence was found in a man in his late teens or twenties in good health. Some clones in this sample may be carry-over from other donors' samples. CDR3 in amino acids: CASSLPTDTQYF. CDR3 DNA: TGTGCCAGCAGCCTACCCACAGATACGCAGTATTTT.